This TCR beta chain emerged from a study of cytomegalovirus exposure and HLA in healthy donors. General study points: Cytomegalovirus association was listed for about 160 TCR beta chains.

Primers for the PCR totalled 60 Vbeta and 13 Jbeta. TCRdb's copy holds only in-frame clones and misses some; the assay was immunoSEQ multiplex PCR. The sample records about 110,000 clones, about 75% being singletons. Worth noting for this clone: Its cognate antigen is unknown.

This CDR3 is 11 amino acids long. The V gene's germline CDR1 is DFQATT and CDR2 SNEGSKA (reference sequence). Trimming took 5 bases from V and 1 from J, leaving 5 bases between them. The sequencing input was PBMCs. The chain recombines TRBV20-1 with TRBJ1-1; D call uncertain. This TCR came from a man in his forties or fifties in good health and CMV-seronegative. The CDR3 nucleotides read TGCAGTGCTTACAGGAACACTGAAGCTTTCTTT. Residues: CSAYRNTEAFF.